Each of the 32 T cell receptor beta chains below was sequenced from the same sample in a study of blood T cell repertoires in COVID-19 (TCRdb year 2020). The library relied on the immunoSEQ multiplex PCR assay. As stored in TCRdb, this immuneACCESS dataset retains in-frame rearrangements with V and J assigned. A fraction of the clones does not appear; measured against another copy, unresolved V genes explain less than half of the discrepancy, and the remainder lacks a known reason. The sample includes about 68,000 clones, with about 80% observed a single time. The top ten constitute 20% to 25% of the sample. The sequenced material came from peripheral blood. The receptors come from a human donor in a cohort sampled during active COVID-19.

The chain joins TRBV29-1 to TRBJ1-4; TRBD1 agrees at 10 bases. After removal of 7 bases from V and 6 bases from J, the junction contained 5 bases not matched to a gene. The germline gives CDR1 SQVTM, CDR2 ANQGSEA. There are 13 residues in the CDR3. The CDR3 is CSAKTGGYEKLFF. The CDR3 nucleotides read TGCAGCGCCAAGACAGGGGGCTATGAAAAACTGTTTTTT.

The chain recombines TRBV29-1 with TRBJ2-5; 12 nucleotides agree with TRBD2. J was trimmed by 5 bases and V by 5 bases; bases with no gene match: 6. Germline V gives CDR1 SQVTM, CDR2 ANQGSEA. CDR3 length: 14 residues. CDR3 amino acids: CSVSSGTSGETQYF. The CDR3 DNA reads TGCAGCGTTTCCTCCGGGACTAGCGGGGAGACCCAGTACTTC.

This clone was observed a few times. The V call is TRBV5-8, the J call TRBJ2-7; 9 bases fit TRBD2. The CDR3 totals 15 residues. The V and J ends lost 0 bases and 3 bases, in that order; junction bases with no gene match: 4. Per the germline V gene, CDR1 is SGHTS and CDR2 is YDEGEE. CDR3 sequence (DNA): TGTGCCAGCAGCTTGGGGCGGGAGGGCCACTACGAGCAGTACTTC. Protein product: CASSLGREGHYEQYF.

This chain joins TRBV3-1 (or the pseudogene TRBV3-2) and TRBJ2-1, with a weak D call TRBD1 (6 bases). The V end was cut by 1 base, the J end by 4 bases, with 11 bases between. Germline lookup yields CDR1 LGHDT and CDR2 YNNKEL (reference sequence). The CDR3 is 15 amino acids. The CDR3 loop reads CASSQGEQGYNEQFF. DNA for the CDR3: TGTGCCAGCAGCCAAGGCGAACAGGGTTACAATGAGCAGTTCTTC.

The V gene is TRBV5-4, the J gene TRBJ2-7; D is undetermined. There are 14 residues in the CDR3. V lost 4 bases to trimming and J lost 0 bases, with 11 bases between them. Germline V gene sequence: CDR1 SGHNT, CDR2 YYREEE (reference sequence). Here the CDR3 DNA reads TGTGCCAGCAGCCCCACACCCAGCTCCTACGAGCAGTACTTC. Amino acid sequence: CASSPTPSSYEQYF.

Of note for this clone: Within the sample, other DNA sequences also encode this same CDR3. The CDR3 coding sequence is TGTGCCAGCAGTTCGCAAGAGACCCAGTACTTC. Residues: CASSSQETQYF. V gene TRBV28 combines with J gene TRBJ2-5, with unresolved D. The V gene's germline CDR1 is MDHEN and CDR2 SYDVKM. The CDR3 totals 11 residues. The germline V and J ends were trimmed by 4 bases and 2 bases, with 2 bases remaining between them.

The J gene is TRBJ2-2, the V gene TRBV28; TRBD2 matches at 7 bases. The CDR3 consists of 15 residues. Unmatched junction bases numbered 5, after V lost 7 bases and J lost 0 bases. The germline CDR1 and CDR2 sequences are MDHEN and SYDVKM. CDR3 protein: CASNPGLPNTGELFF. CDR3 DNA sequence: TGTGCCAGCAACCCGGGACTACCGAACACCGGGGAGCTGTTTTTT.

The J gene is TRBJ1-4, the V gene TRBV28; TRBD1 matches at 7 bases. CDR3 length: 15 residues. Germline trimming cut 8 bases from V and 4 bases from J; bases unmatched to any gene: 10. The V gene's germline CDR1 is MDHEN and CDR2 SYDVKM. The CDR3 is CASGPGRQGNEKLFF. CDR3 coding DNA: TGTGCCAGCGGCCCTGGGAGACAGGGTAATGAAAAACTGTTTTTT.

The V gene is TRBV5-8, the J gene TRBJ1-4; TRBD1 matches 7 bases. The trim removed 3 bases at V and 8 bases at J, leaving 7 bases unmatched. The V gene's germline CDR1 is SGHTS and CDR2 YDEGEE. The CDR3 totals 14 residues. The CDR3 reads CASSWGQIGEKLFF. The DNA for the CDR3 is TGTGCCAGCAGCTGGGGACAGATCGGGGAAAAACTGTTTTTT.

The chain links TRBV2 to TRBJ1-4; the match to TRBD1 covers 8 bases. CDR1 and CDR2 from the germline V gene are SNHLY and FYNNEI. The CDR3 is 16 residues long. With V trimmed by 2 bases and J by 0 bases, 2 bases remained unmatched. The CDR3 region is CASSELQGATNEKLFF. The DNA for the CDR3 is TGTGCCAGCAGTGAACTACAGGGGGCAACTAATGAAAAACTGTTTTTT.

The chain recombines TRBV27 with TRBJ2-5; D gene ambiguous. The CDR3 length is 12 residues. Trimming pared 3 bases from V and 5 bases from J, leaving 7 bases between. The germline CDR1 and CDR2 sequences are MNHEY and SMNVEV (reference sequence). The CDR3: CASSFGQETQYF. In nucleotides, the CDR3 is TGTGCCAGCAGTTTTGGGCAGGAGACCCAGTACTTC.

This clone was seen a few times. V gene TRBV21-1 combines with J gene TRBJ2-3; whether TRBD1, the table's D call, matches the DNA was not checked. TRBV21-1 is shown as a pseudogene. The CDR3 has 11 amino acids. DNA for the CDR3: TGTGCCAGCAGCAAACCCCATGCGCAGTATTTT. It is translated as CASSKPHAQYF.

J is TRBJ2-2 and V is TRBV28; TRBD2 is a possible D gene (7 bases). The germline CDR1 and CDR2 sequences are MDHEN and SYDVKM. Trimming left V 5 bases short and J 7 bases short, with 17 bases between. The CDR3 is 15 amino acids. CDR3 in amino acids: CASSLWGGRIGELFF. CDR3 coding DNA: TGTGCCAGCAGTCTCTGGGGGGGGCGGATCGGGGAGCTGTTTTTT.

This clone was counted a few times. The genes are TRBV12-3 or TRBV12-4 and TRBJ2-7, with 7 bases matching TRBD2. CDR3 size: 13 residues. V lost 8 bases, J lost 4 bases, and 8 bases stayed unmatched. CDR3 region: CASHGEGSYEQYF. The CDR3 nucleotides are TGTGCCAGCCACGGGGAGGGTAGTTACGAGCAGTACTTC.

The J gene is TRBJ1-6, the V gene TRBV7-2; 7 bases agree with TRBD1. CDR3 length equals 13 residues. Germline values: CDR1 SGHTA, CDR2 FQGNSA. V lost 5 bases to trimming and J lost 10 bases; unmatched junction nucleotides: 5. CDR3 bases: TGTGCCAGCAGCCGCGACAGGGAGTCACCCCTCCACTTT. This encodes CASSRDRESPLHF.

The rearrangement links TRBV5-1 to TRBJ1-6; D is perhaps TRBD1 (6 bases). CDR1 is SGHRS and CDR2 is YFSETQ in the germline V gene. There are 14 residues in the CDR3. Trimming removed 4 bases from V and 9 bases from J, with 14 bases in between. CDR3 coding DNA: TGCGCCAGCAGCCTGGAAGGGGGGGTTTCACCCCTCCACTTT. It translates to CASSLEGGVSPLHF.

The chain recombines TRBV20-1 with TRBJ2-3; D is unresolved. V was pared by 3 bases and J by 4 bases, with 5 bases between. The length of the CDR3 is 11 residues. Germline V gives CDR1 DFQATT, CDR2 SNEGSKA (reference sequence). CDR3 bases: TGCAGTGCTAGTTCTCCAGATACGCAGTATTTT. This codes for CSASSPDTQYF.

CDR3 sequence (DNA): TGTGCCAGTAGTTCCCGACTAGTGGGGTACGAGCAGTACTTC. Amino acid sequence: CASSSRLVGYEQYF. This chain joins TRBV19 and TRBJ2-7; perhaps TRBD2 as D (6 bases). Deletions cut 5 bases from V and 4 bases from J, with 15 bases between. This CDR3 is built from 14 residues. Germline-derived CDR1 and CDR2 are LNHDA and SQIVND (reference sequence).

The chain employs TRBV3-1 (or the pseudogene TRBV3-2) and TRBJ2-2, with D perhaps TRBD2 (5 bases). CDR3 length equals 14 residues. Germline loops: CDR1 LGHDT, CDR2 YNNKEL (reference sequence). V lost 10 bases and J lost 0, with 12 bases in between. The CDR3 sequence is CATRAEPNTGELFF. The CDR3 region has the DNA TGTGCCACCCGAGCGGAGCCGAACACCGGGGAGCTGTTTTTT.

The rearrangement uses TRBV25-1 and TRBJ1-2; 7 bases are shared with TRBD1. Germline V gives CDR1 MGHDK, CDR2 SYGVNS. This CDR3 comprises 15 residues. V trimming: 1 base; J trimming: 0 bases; junction bases outside the gene matches: 2. Here the CDR3 reads CASSESTGANYGYTF. In nucleotides, the CDR3 is TGTGCCAGCAGTGAATCCACAGGGGCTAACTATGGCTACACCTTC.

This chain links TRBV2 with TRBJ1-6; D might be TRBD1 (5 bases). Trimming cost V 6 bases and J 10 bases, with 13 bases left between them. CDR1 and CDR2 (germline): SNHLY, FYNNEI. The CDR3 has 13 amino acids. CDR3 nucleotide sequence: TGTGCCAGCAGCCTCAGGGTGGAATCACCCCTCCACTTT. Protein: CASSLRVESPLHF.

This chain connects TRBV28 to TRBJ2-5, with 11 bases identical to TRBD2. The CDR3 loop spans 14 amino acids. From germline, CDR1 is MDHEN and CDR2 SYDVKM. V shed 6 bases, J shed 4 bases, and the junction held 4 bases outside the gene matches. The CDR3 DNA reads TGTGCCAGCAGCACACTAGCGGGAGCAGAGACCCAGTACTTC. Translating gives CASSTLAGAETQYF. The entire variable domain, with the rest obtained from reference TRBV28 and TRBJ2-5, is as follows: DVKVTQSSRYLVKRTGEKVFLECVQDMDHENMFWYRQDPGLGLRLIYFSYDVKMKEKGDIPEGYSVSREKKERFSLILESASTNQTSMYLCASSTLAGAETQYFGPGTRLLVL.

The chain recombines TRBV4-1 with TRBJ2-3; 7 nucleotides line up with TRBD2. There are 15 residues in the CDR3. Germline trimming cut 5 bases from V and 2 bases from J; bases unmatched to any gene: 7. Germline CDR1 MGHRA, CDR2 YSYEKL. The chain's CDR3 is CASSKGGGDTDTQYF. The CDR3 region has the DNA TGCGCCAGCAGCAAAGGTGGGGGGGACACAGATACGCAGTATTTT.

V and J are TRBV11-2 and TRBJ2-1; 8 positions match TRBD2. V lost 4 bases to trimming and J lost 4 bases; unmatched junction nucleotides: 6. The germline V gene has CDR1 SGHAT and CDR2 FQNNGV. The CDR3 is 15 amino acids. CDR3 sequence (DNA): TGTGCCAGCAGCTCTAGCGGGCTTCTTTACAATGAGCAGTTCTTC. This codes for CASSSSGLLYNEQFF.

The chain uses TRBV28 and TRBJ1-1, with 9 bases aligning to TRBD1. The CDR3 extends over 14 amino acids. CDR1 is MDHEN and CDR2 is SYDVKM in the germline V gene. V gave up 5 bases and J gave up 5 bases; unmatched junction bases: 6. DNA for the CDR3: TGTGCCAGCAGTGGACAGGGGCAGGGGACTGAAGCTTTCTTT. It encodes CASSGQGQGTEAFF.

The chain employs TRBV28 and TRBJ1-2; a possible D gene is TRBD1 (5 bases). The CDR3 has 14 residues. V was shortened by 5 bases and J by 8 bases, with 18 bases between the two germline ends. Germline assignment: CDR1 MDHEN and CDR2 SYDVKM. The CDR3 DNA reads TGTGCCAGCAGTCCGCCCAAGGGGCGGTGGGGCTACACCTTC. This codes for CASSPPKGRWGYTF.

CDR3 sequence reads: CSVAGTGGQETQYF. CDR3 coding DNA: TGCAGCGTTGCCGGGACAGGGGGGCAAGAGACCCAGTACTTC. The chain is built from TRBV29-1 and TRBJ2-5; the match to TRBD1 covers 11 bases. Unmatched junction bases numbered 3, after V lost 4 bases and J lost 2 bases. Germline CDR1 reads SQVTM; CDR2 reads ANQGSEA. CDR3 length: 14 amino acids.

This clone was found many times. The chain recombines TRBV11-2 with TRBJ1-2; no firm D call. This CDR3 comprises 14 residues. V dropped 2 bases and J dropped 0 bases, with 7 bases sitting between them. CDR1 and CDR2 (germline): SGHAT, FQNNGV. The CDR3, as DNA: TGTGCCAGCAGCTTACTCTATACTAACTATGGCTACACCTTC. It codes for CASSLLYTNYGYTF.

This rearrangement joins TRBV27 to TRBJ2-1; TRBD2 aligns across 10 bases. The CDR3 covers 16 residues. CDR1 MNHEY and CDR2 SMNVEV come from the germline V gene (reference sequence). V shed 1 base, J shed 6 bases, and the junction held 6 bases outside the gene matches. DNA of the CDR3: TGTGCCAGCAGTTTATTAAGCGGGAGGGCCCGCAATGAGCAGTTCTTC. This gives the protein CASSLLSGRARNEQFF.

This clone was seen only once. The chain combines TRBV11-2 with TRBJ2-1; the D is unclear. The CDR3 extends over 19 amino acids. V shed 8 bases and J shed 0 bases, with 26 bases lying between them. CDR1 and CDR2 from the germline V gene are SGHAT and FQNNGV. CDR3 loop: CASALVSLRALSSYNEQFF. DNA of the CDR3: TGTGCCAGCGCGCTAGTATCCCTAAGAGCGCTCAGCTCCTACAATGAGCAGTTCTTC.

The chain links TRBV30 to TRBJ2-3; D might be TRBD1 (6 bases). V lost 0 bases and J 0 bases, leaving 10 bases between the germline ends. Germline V gene data show CDR1 as GTSNPN and CDR2 as SVGIG (reference sequence). This CDR3 comprises 15 residues. The CDR3 DNA reads as TGTGCCTGGAGTGTACATCAGGGGAGCACAGATACGCAGTATTTT. It translates to CAWSVHQGSTDTQYF.

The chain has TRBV29-1 and TRBJ2-1; D is uncertain. V lost 3 bases to trimming and J lost 6 bases, with 12 bases between them. CDR3 size: 13 residues. Germline lookup yields CDR1 SQVTM and CDR2 ANQGSEA. CDR3 in DNA: TGCAGCGTTGATAAGACCGCAGGCAATGAGCAGTTCTTC. This sequence encodes CSVDKTAGNEQFF.